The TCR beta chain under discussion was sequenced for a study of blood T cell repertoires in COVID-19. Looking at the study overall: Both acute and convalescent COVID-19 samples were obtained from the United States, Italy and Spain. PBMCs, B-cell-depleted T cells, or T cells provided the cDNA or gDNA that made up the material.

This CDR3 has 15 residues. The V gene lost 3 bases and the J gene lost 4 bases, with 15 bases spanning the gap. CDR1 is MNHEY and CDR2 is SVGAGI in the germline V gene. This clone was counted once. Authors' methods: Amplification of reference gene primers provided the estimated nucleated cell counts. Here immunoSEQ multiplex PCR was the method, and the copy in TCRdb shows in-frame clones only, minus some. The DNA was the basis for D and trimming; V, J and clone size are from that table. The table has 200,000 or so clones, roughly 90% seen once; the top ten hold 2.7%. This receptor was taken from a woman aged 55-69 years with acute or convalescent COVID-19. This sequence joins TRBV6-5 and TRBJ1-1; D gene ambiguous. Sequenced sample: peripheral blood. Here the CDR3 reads CASSYSGKGTTEAFF. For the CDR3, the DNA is TGTGCCAGCAGTTATTCGGGGAAGGGTACCACTGAAGCTTTCTTT.